This record concerns one T cell receptor (beta chain) sequence. The CDR3 totals 13 residues. In germline, CDR1 is SGHTA, CDR2 FQGNSA. Trimming removed 6 bases from V and 2 bases from J, with 10 bases in between. How the authors handled the data: Counts of nucleated cells, estimated from reference gene primer amplification, were obtained. Sequencing was performed with immunoSEQ multiplex PCR; in TCRdb, only in-frame clones are kept and a portion is missing. The V and J calls and clone size were taken over from that table, and D and trimming were inferred from the DNA. The sample holds around 16,000 clones, 80% to 90% seen once. This record belongs to a study of blood T cell repertoires in COVID-19. Study context: The United States, Italy and Spain provided the acute and convalescent COVID-19 samples. PBMCs, B-cell-depleted T cells, or T cells were the source of the cDNA or gDNA that made up the material.

Sequenced material: peripheral blood. The sequence came from an elderly man with active COVID-19. The V gene is TRBV7-2, the J gene TRBJ1-2; D is possibly TRBD1 (5 bases). The CDR3 protein is CASSPDKNYGYTF. The CDR3 coding sequence is TGTGCCAGCAGTCCGGACAAGAACTATGGCTACACCTTC.